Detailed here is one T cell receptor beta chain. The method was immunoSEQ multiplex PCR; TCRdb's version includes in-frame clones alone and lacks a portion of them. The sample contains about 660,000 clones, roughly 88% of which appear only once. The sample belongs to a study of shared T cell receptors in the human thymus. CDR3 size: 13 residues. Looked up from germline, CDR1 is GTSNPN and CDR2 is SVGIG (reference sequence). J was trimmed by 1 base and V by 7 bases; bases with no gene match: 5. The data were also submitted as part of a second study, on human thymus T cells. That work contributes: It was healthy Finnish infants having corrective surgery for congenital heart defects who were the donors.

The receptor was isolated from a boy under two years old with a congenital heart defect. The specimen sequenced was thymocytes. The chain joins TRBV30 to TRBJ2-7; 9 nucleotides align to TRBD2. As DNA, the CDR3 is TGTGCCTCCGCCCTAGCGGGGTCCTACGAGCAGTACTTC. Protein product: CASALAGSYEQYF.